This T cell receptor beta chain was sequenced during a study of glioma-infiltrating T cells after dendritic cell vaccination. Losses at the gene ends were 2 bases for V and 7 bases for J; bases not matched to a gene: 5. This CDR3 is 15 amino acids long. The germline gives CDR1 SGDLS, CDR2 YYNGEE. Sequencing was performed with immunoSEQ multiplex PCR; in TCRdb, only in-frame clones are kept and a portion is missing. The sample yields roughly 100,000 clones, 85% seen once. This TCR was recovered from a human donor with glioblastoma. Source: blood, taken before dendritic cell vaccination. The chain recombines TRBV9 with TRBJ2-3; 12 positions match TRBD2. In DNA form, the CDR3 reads TGTGCCAGCAGCGTGACTAGCGGGAGAGGATATACGCAGTATTTT. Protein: CASSVTSGRGYTQYF.